These 7 T cell receptor beta chains share one sample of origin, sequenced in a study of blood T cell repertoires in COVID-19. TCRdb's table, derived via immunoSEQ multiplex PCR, lists solely in-frame clones and lacks some. This table holds some 400,000 clones, 81% found once. The sequencing sample was made of peripheral blood. The receptors come from a human donor with acute or convalescent COVID-19. The donor label of this sample is uncertain.

This chain links TRBV30 with TRBJ2-2; D is ambiguous. The CDR3 has 13 amino acids. V was pared by 1 base and J by 2 bases, with 5 bases between. The germline V gene has CDR1 GTSNPN and CDR2 SVGIG (reference sequence). The CDR3 reads CAWSAFNTGELFF. The CDR3 nucleotides are TGTGCCTGGAGTGCGTTTAACACCGGGGAGCTGTTTTTT.

J is TRBJ1-1 and V is TRBV12-3 or TRBV12-4; D ambiguous. This CDR3 is 12 amino acids long. Trimming removed 6 bases at V and 0 bases at J, with 5 bases between. The CDR3 DNA reads TGTGCCAGCAGGAAGCTGAACACTGAAGCTTTCTTT. Translation gives CASRKLNTEAFF.

The count of this clone is one. V is TRBV6-4 and J is TRBJ2-7, with 10 bases lining up with TRBD1. Germline V gene lookup returns CDR1 MRHNA and CDR2 SNTAGT. With V trimmed by 6 bases and J by 2 bases, 7 bases remained unmatched. The CDR3 consists of 15 residues. Written as DNA, the CDR3 is TGTGCCAGCAGCTTCCGGGACAGGGGCCCCTACGAGCAGTACTTC. Translation: CASSFRDRGPYEQYF.

The chain couples TRBV19 to TRBJ2-7; D is ambiguous. This CDR3 is 14 amino acids long. V was clipped by 7 bases and J by 0 bases, with 13 bases between them. Germline CDR1 LNHDA, CDR2 SQIVND (reference sequence). The chain's CDR3 is CASKVTLLSYEQYF. DNA for the CDR3: TGTGCCAGTAAGGTGACACTGCTCTCCTACGAGCAGTACTTC.

The V gene is TRBV12-3 or TRBV12-4, the J gene TRBJ2-7, with no clear D. The V end lost 6 bases, the J end lost 5 bases, and 14 bases lay between the germline ends. This CDR3 is 13 amino acids long. CDR3 residues: CASSAAWAHEQYF. The CDR3 coding sequence is TGTGCCAGCAGCGCCGCTTGGGCTCACGAGCAGTACTTC.

This sequence joins TRBV5-6 and TRBJ2-7; TRBD1 matches 7 bases. Per the germline V gene, CDR1 is SGHDT and CDR2 is YYEEEE. This CDR3 region has 14 residues. V lost 4 bases, J lost 3 bases, and 7 bases stayed unmatched. CDR3: CASSQGVRSYEQYF. For the CDR3, the DNA is TGTGCCAGCAGCCAGGGGGTACGAAGCTACGAGCAGTACTTC. The full variable domain, in which reference TRBV5-6 and TRBJ2-7 provide the parts outside the CDR3, is DAGVTQSPTHLIKTRGQQVTLRCSPKSGHDTVSWYQQALGQGPQFIFQYYEEEERQRGNFPDRFSGHQFPNYSSELNVNALLLGDSALYLCASSQGVRSYEQYFGPGTRLTVT.

This clone was observed a single time. The chain employs TRBV2 and TRBJ1-5; TRBD1 is a possible D gene (5 bases). V lost 7 bases and J 7 bases, leaving 14 bases between the germline ends. This CDR3 comprises 13 residues. CDR1 SNHLY and CDR2 FYNNEI come from the germline V gene. The CDR3 protein is CASNPQEGQPQHF. In nucleotides, the CDR3 is TGTGCCAGCAACCCACAGGAGGGACAGCCCCAGCATTTT.